This TCR beta chain was recorded in a study of shared clonotypes between healthy human individuals (dated by TCRdb to the early 2020s). About the investigation overall: The cohort included a few men and two women between 18 and 49 years of age. Per donor, three plates each were used for CD4 naive and CD4 memory, two for CD8 naive, and one for CD8 memory. Each donor's leukapheresis produced roughly between roughly 0.85 and 9.5 billion PBMCs. Blood TCR repertoires of a handful of healthy adults were deeply sequenced to estimate repertoire size and the extent of clonotype sharing between individuals. Libraries were prepared and TCR repertoires were sequenced by different laboratories using diverse techniques, in order to increase sequencing depth and limit assay-specific biases.

Concerning this clone: Its antigen specificity is not known. The input lacks base qualities; no much larger clone sits a single base away.

Results and caveats for the whole study, not just this receptor: Across a few donors, about 4.5% of naive CD4, approximately 3.6% of naive CD8, under 2.5% of memory CD4, and approximately 0.4% of memory CD8 clonotypes were shared. Pairwise subsampling led to the expectation that sequencing depth would affect the degree of clonotype sharing among donors. Incomplete sequencing was indicated by rarefaction of sorted-subset datasets, despite the large sequencing depth. Sampling was limited to blood, and TCR repertoires in tissue likely differ from TCR repertoires in blood. Estimated clonotype richness was generally larger for naive than for memory subsets. The small number of donors limited the genetic and exposure-history diversity represented. Higher generation probabilities were observed for clonotypes shared by all four sorted-subset donors than for non-shared clonotypes.

TCR CDR3 regions were amplified from genomic DNA by multiplex PCR using the deep immunoSEQ assay. For each cell subset, the extracted genomic DNA was distributed evenly across all wells of several immunoSEQ 96-well plates, and each plate served as one replicate. For sorted subsets, around 0.2 ug genomic DNA, equal to 25,000 to 35,000 T cell genomes, was loaded into each replicate PCR. The purified libraries were quantified using a Qubit 3.0 fluorometer, sized with a Bioanalyzer 2100, and then quantified again using the KAPA Library Quantification kit. Each immunoSEQ 96-well plate was sequenced on its own single-read 150-cycle Illumina NextSeq 550 flow cell. For the original study's pipeline: Because the immunoSEQ output held only junctional sequences and lacked quality scores, the filtering could not match the filtering applied to full-length reads. Sequences were annotated with PyIR, a Python wrapper for IgBLAST v1.9, using IMGT germline references to assign V/J genes and CDR3. Reads with weak V/J assignments (E-value above 1e-6), missing CDR3, stop codons, out-of-frame junctions, or ambiguous translated residues were removed. V3J clonotypes were defined by identical inferred V gene, J gene, and CDR3 amino acid sequence. The percentage overlap between two repertoires was calculated by dividing the number of shared unique clonotypes by the size of the smaller repertoire. Repertoire richness was assessed with RTK rarefaction, the Chao1 estimator, and Recon v2.1 estimates of unobserved clonotypes. Generation probabilities for all TCRbeta clonotypes obtained by the gDNA method from several donors were computed using OLGA. TCRdb provides this immuneACCESS table in a form limited to in-frame rearrangements. Some clones are lacking; in checked studies, under half of them reflect an unresolved V gene, and why the rest are absent is not known. That table gives V, J and clone size, and the DNA gave D and trimming. This sample has over a million clones in its table, and about 75% of those were observed once. The ten largest clones capture 1.4% of the sample.

The donors were healthy, HIV-negative adults with no recently reported acute infections or vaccinations. Every donor was a Caucasian adult living in Nashville, Tennessee, USA. CD4+ T cells were enriched by magnetic negative selection, after which naive cells were positively selected on CD45RA and the negative fraction was taken as the memory subset. Blood was obtained by leukapheresis, after which PBMCs were separated by Ficoll-Histopaque density gradient centrifugation and cryopreserved in liquid nitrogen vapor phase. Purity and quantity of every magnetically sorted T cell population were checked by analytical flow cytometry. Each sorted fraction had its genomic DNA isolated and then quantified by UV absorbance on a Nanodrop 2000c. The sequenced sample was memory CD4+ T cells sorted from blood. Reading the label with the study, this specimen's cell subset or site is: CD45RA-negative fraction. The receptor was derived from a man aged 18 to 35 in good health.

The DNA sequence reads TGCGCCAGCAGCTTGTCGACTAGCGGGAATACCAAAAACATTCAGTACTTC. It translates to CASSLSTSGNTKNIQYF. The chain is made from TRBV5-1 and TRBJ2-4; 11 middle bases align to TRBD2. The junction shows trimming of 1 base on V and 2 bases on J, and the gene matches do not reach 5 bases of it. The CDR3 contains 17 residues, cysteine and phenylalanine counted. The entry retains the CDR3 DNA only, 51 bases that are in frame from base 1. The germline V gene sets CDR1 to SGHRS and CDR2 to YFSETQ. Full variable domain (CDR3 extended with the reference TRBV5-1 and TRBJ2-4 proteins): KAGVTQTPRYLIKTRGQQVTLSCSPISGHRSVSWYQQTPGQGLQFLFEYFSETQRNKGNFPGRFSGRQFSNSRSEMNVSTLELGDSALYLCASSLSTSGNTKNIQYFGAGTRLSVL.